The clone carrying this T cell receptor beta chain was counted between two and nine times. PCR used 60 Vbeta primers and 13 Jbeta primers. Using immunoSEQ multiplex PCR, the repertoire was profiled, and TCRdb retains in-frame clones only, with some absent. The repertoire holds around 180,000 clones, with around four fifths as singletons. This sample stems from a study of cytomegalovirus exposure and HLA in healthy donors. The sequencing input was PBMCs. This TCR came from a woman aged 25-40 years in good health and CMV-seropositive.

The CDR3 nucleotides read TGTGCCAGCAGCCTCCCCTCCGGGACAGCTGGAAACACCATATATTTT. As protein: CASSLPSGTAGNTIYF. The V call is TRBV7-2, the J call TRBJ1-3; TRBD1 matches at 7 bases. This CDR3 is 16 amino acids long. The germline CDR1 and CDR2 sequences are SGHTA and FQGNSA. V was pared by 5 bases and J by 2 bases, with 9 bases of the junction left unmatched. The whole variable domain, remainder taken from reference TRBV7-2 and TRBJ1-3, is GAGVSQSPSNKVTEKGKDVELRCDPISGHTALYWYRQSLGQGLEFLIYFQGNSAPDKSGLPSDRFSAERTGGSVSTLTIQRTQQEDSAVYLCASSLPSGTAGNTIYFGEGSWLTVV.